The entry below describes one TCR beta chain. As yet, its antigen is unknown. Per the germline V gene, CDR1 is LGHNA and CDR2 is YSLEER. The CDR3 is 16 amino acids. V lost 4 bases and J lost 4; bases outside the gene matches: 5. The source of the sample is a study of CD8+ T cells in alopecia areata. Treatment here: oral pan-JAK inhibitor, 5-10 mg twice daily. Study conclusions and caveats: Expanded CD8+ clones among the top 100, as well as scalp clonality, were significantly decreased by tofacitinib. Uncertainty about whether baseline CD8+ expansion is linked to response remains, with one nonresponder.

cDNA prepared by RNA extraction and subsequent reverse transcription served as the template for sequencing. Produced via immunoSEQ multiplex PCR; TCRdb's table is partial and in-frame only. The sample lists more than 200,000 clones; 66% were seen once. This sequence joins TRBV4-3 and TRBJ2-3, with 13 bases that match TRBD2. Sequenced material: CD4+ T cells sorted from blood, taken at week 44, from a patient treated with tofacitinib. The clonotype originates from a human donor with alopecia areata. The CDR3 sequence: CASSPGTSGVADTQYF. The DNA of the CDR3 is TGCGCCAGCAGCCCCGGGACTAGCGGGGTGGCAGATACGCAGTATTTT.